This T cell receptor (beta chain) was found in a study of T cells after yellow fever vaccination. For the study at large: The authors prepared low-cell-number fractions using SMART-Seq v4 Ultra Low Input.

General study findings and limits: Most clones from primary vaccination resurfaced after the booster (96% CD4, 70% to 90% CD8).

By 5'RACE template switching, TCR cDNA was produced, with a universal primer site and UMIs added in the process. Each CDR3 protein is one row after TCRdb ran MiXCR on the 5' RACE reads. The data contain around 350,000 distinct CDR3 sequences, around 10% of them seen just once; the ten biggest clones take up roughly 18%. The V end was cut by 2 bases, the J end by 12 bases, with 16 bases between. Per germline, CDR1 MNHEY and CDR2 SVGAGI. The CDR3 runs to 14 residues. About this clonotype: Its antigen is not identified.

This receptor was identified in a young man who received the YFV17D yellow fever vaccine. Sequenced material: PBMCs, taken on the day of the first yellow fever vaccination. The genes are TRBV6-5 and TRBJ1-4; D is ambiguous. CDR3 sequence: CASSYGSFIGELFF. Written as DNA, the CDR3 is TGTGCCAGCAGTTACGGCTCGTTTATCGGGGAACTGTTTTTT.